The clone carrying this TCR beta chain was seen repeatedly, ten times or more. This record belongs to a study of early T cells in non-severe SARS-CoV-2 infection. TCRdb used MiXCR to reprocess the 5' RACE reads, holding one entry per CDR3 protein. The table has 40,000 to 50,000 distinct CDR3 sequences, roughly 7.1% seen once. Trimming removed 5 bases at V and 5 bases at J, with 9 bases between. The CDR3 covers 13 residues. Germline V gene lookup returns CDR1 SNHLY and CDR2 FYNNEI. This clonotype was obtained from an adult who was a healthcare worker with PCR-confirmed SARS-CoV-2 infection or an uninfected control (not recorded which). The material sequenced was whole blood. The chain carries TRBV2 and TRBJ2-2; D not certain. In DNA, the CDR3 is TGTGCCAGCAGTACCACAGAGACCGGGGAGCTGTTTTTT. Protein sequence: CASSTTETGELFF.